Here is one TCR beta chain with its context. It lacks a known antigen. There are no base qualities to consult, and no much larger clone falls within one base. A second Seattle source provided samples from volunteer blood donors who had recovered from COVID-19. Each collaborating institution followed its own protocols to collect whole blood in K2EDTA tubes. For TCRbeta analysis, collaborator samples were shipped as frozen whole blood, as isolated PBMCs, or as DNA extracted from either sample type. The immunoSEQ Assay, a bias-controlled multiplex PCR, was used to amplify TCRbeta CDR3 regions from genomic DNA. The original pipeline was this. Nucleated cell counts per sample were estimated from amplification of reference gene primers within the assay. Sequence reads were collapsed and filtered to measure the absolute abundance of every unique TCRbeta CDR3 rearrangement. For each sample, productive Simpson clonality was calculated as the square root of Simpson's diversity index over productive rearrangements. The immuneACCESS repertoire file appears here via TCRdb, limited to in-frame rearrangements. These files lack a portion of the clones; in checked studies, under half of the deficit traces to unresolved V genes, and the cause of the others is not known. Clone size and the V and J calls come from that table; the DNA yielded D and trimming. The sample table records about 260,000 clones; around nine tenths of these occur just once. The top ten hold approximately 9.4% of the sample.

V is pared back by 3 bases and J by 7 bases, with 13 bases lying between the germline termini. Sequences DFQATT (CDR1) and SNEGSKA (CDR2) are obtained from the germline V gene (reference sequence). Counted from cysteine to phenylalanine, this CDR3 has 13 amino acids. This entry keeps only the CDR3 DNA: 39 bases, framed from base 1. This sample stems from a study of blood T cell repertoires in COVID-19 (dated by TCRdb to the early 2020s). Notes on the research overall: The collaborator samples originated in the United States, Italy and Spain and spanned the acute and convalescent phases of COVID-19. The material from the prospective study consisted of cDNA or gDNA derived from T cells, B-cell-depleted T cells, or PBMCs. The dataset comprised deeply sampled blood TCRbeta repertoires from subjects exposed to, actively infected with, or recovered from COVID-19. The repertoires were released in a freely available public database intended as a resource for research on the immune response to SARS-CoV-2. Samples came from the ongoing ImmuneRACE study (first 160 participants) plus 1,254 subjects from 6 global collaborators. A de-identified subject ID, COVID-19 status, age in years and sex were almost always included in the sample metadata. HLA class I and class II types, where available, came from metadata supplied by the sample provider rather than from assay-based typing. Results the study describes overall, beyond this receptor: The amount of clinical and demographic metadata varied by source and participant and was provided uncurated.

The sequence is built from TRBV20-1 and TRBJ1-5; no D gene can be assigned with confidence. This TCR came from a man in his forties who had recovered from COVID-19. The specimen sequenced was peripheral blood. The nucleotide sequence reads as follows: TGCAGTGCTAGTATGGGGAGCGCACAGCCCCAGCATTTT. Its protein is CSASMGSAQPQHF.